This T cell receptor (beta chain) comes out of a study of cytomegalovirus exposure and HLA in healthy donors. As to this clone: Its matching antigen is unknown.

Germline CDR1 is LNHDA and CDR2 is SQIVND (reference sequence). J lost 5 bases, V lost 3 bases, and 4 bases had no gene match. This CDR3 region has 13 residues. Primers for the PCR totalled 60 Vbeta and 13 Jbeta. Clones were sequenced by immunoSEQ multiplex PCR, and TCRdb holds only the in-frame ones, with some missing. The table lists 150,000 to 180,000 clones, 70% to 90% of them singletons. Notes on the study in general: A later analysis by the authors found several of the most significant clusters apparently linked to common viral pathogens. The study carried out a later analysis of TCR beta sequences. It associated some 18,000 of them with specific HLA alleles at a false discovery rate of 0.05.

This chain joins TRBV19 and TRBJ2-7; 7 bases align to TRBD2. This receptor was obtained from a woman aged 35 to 49 in good health and CMV-seropositive. Material: PBMCs. In DNA, the CDR3 is TGTGCCAGTAGTATGCAGGGAGGGGACGAGCAGTACTTC. Translated, it gives CASSMQGGDEQYF.